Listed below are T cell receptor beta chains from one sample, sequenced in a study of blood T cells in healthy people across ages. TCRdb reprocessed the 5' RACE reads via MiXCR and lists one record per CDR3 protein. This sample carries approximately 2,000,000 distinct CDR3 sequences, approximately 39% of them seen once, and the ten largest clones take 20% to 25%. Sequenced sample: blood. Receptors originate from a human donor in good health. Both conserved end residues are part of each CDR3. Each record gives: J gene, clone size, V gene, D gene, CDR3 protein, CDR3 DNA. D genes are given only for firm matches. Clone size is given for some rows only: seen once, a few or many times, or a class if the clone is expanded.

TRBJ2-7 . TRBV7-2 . CASSTQQGGAYEQYF TGTGCCAGCAGCACCCAGCAGGGGGGTGCCTACGAGCAGTACTTC
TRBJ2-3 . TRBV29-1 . CSVEGGSGLADTQYF TGCAGCGTTGAAGGGGGAAGTGGACTCGCAGATACGCAGTATTTT
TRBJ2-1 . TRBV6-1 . CASTGTLDHYNEQFF TGTGCCAGCACGGGGACACTCGATCATTACAATGAGCAGTTCTTC
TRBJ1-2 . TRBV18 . CASSPSEEPNYGYTF TGTGCCAGCTCACCCTCGGAAGAGCCCAACTATGGCTACACCTTC
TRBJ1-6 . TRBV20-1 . CSAPGGLFGSPLHF TGCAGTGCACCGGGGGGTTTGTTCGGTTCACCCCTCCACTTT
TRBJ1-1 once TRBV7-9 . CAGWGRQNTEAFF TGTGCTGGGTGGGGCAGGCAGAACACTGAAGCTTTCTTT
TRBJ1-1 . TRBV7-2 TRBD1 CASSLTPGGSTEAFF TGTGCCAGCAGCCTCACTCCAGGGGGCAGCACTGAAGCTTTCTTT
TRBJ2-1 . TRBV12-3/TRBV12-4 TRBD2 CASSLGLAGYNEQHF TGTGCCAGCAGCCTGGGACTAGCGGGTTACAATGAGCAGCACTTC
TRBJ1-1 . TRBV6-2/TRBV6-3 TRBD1 CASRGTGGATEAFF TGTGCCAGCAGAGGGACAGGGGGCGCGACTGAAGCTTTCTTT
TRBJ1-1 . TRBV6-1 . CASRDWGIRTTEAFF TGTGCCAGCAGGGACTGGGGGATCCGAACGACTGAAGCTTTCTTT
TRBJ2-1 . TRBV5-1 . CASSLGSNGQFF TGCGCCAGCAGCTTGGGGAGCAATGGGCAGTTCTTC
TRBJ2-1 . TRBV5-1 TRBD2 CASQVGLADYNEQFF TGCGCCAGCCAGGTGGGGCTAGCGGATTACAATGAGCAGTTCTTC
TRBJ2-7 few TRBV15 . CATSRRVMAPYEQYF TGTGCCACCAGCCGGCGAGTCATGGCCCCCTACGAGCAGTACTTC
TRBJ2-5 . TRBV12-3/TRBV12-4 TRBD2 CASSFVNIGLAGGVETQYF TGTGCCAGCAGTTTTGTTAATATTGGACTAGCGGGGGGTGTCGAGACCCAGTACTTC
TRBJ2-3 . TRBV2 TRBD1 CASSGYRPDRDTDTQYF TGTGCCAGCAGTGGGTATAGGCCGGACAGGGACACAGATACGCAGTATTTT
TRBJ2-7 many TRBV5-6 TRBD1 CASSQGQGAPYEQYF TGTGCCAGCAGCCAGGGACAGGGGGCCCCCTACGAGCAGTACTTC
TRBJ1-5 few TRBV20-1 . CSARPLGNQPQHF TGCAGTGCTCGACCCCTTGGCAATCAGCCCCAGCATTTT
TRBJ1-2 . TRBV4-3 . CASSQRPGTPSSYGYTF TGCGCCAGCAGCCAGCGTCCCGGGACCCCGTCCAGCTATGGCTACACCTTC
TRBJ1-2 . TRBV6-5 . CASTPSAESNHGYTF TGTGCCAGCACGCCGAGTGCGGAATCTAACCATGGCTACACCTTC
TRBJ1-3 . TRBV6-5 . CASGSWDRNTIYF TGTGCCAGCGGTTCCTGGGACCGAAACACCATATATTTT
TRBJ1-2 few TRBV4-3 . CASSPWGRGENGYTF TGCGCCAGCAGCCCCTGGGGTAGGGGGGAGAATGGCTACACCTTC
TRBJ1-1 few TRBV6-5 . CASSYSMSTEAFF TGTGCCAGCAGTTACTCAATGTCCACTGAAGCTTTCTTT
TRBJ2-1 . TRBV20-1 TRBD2 CSARSDGTSGKQFF TGCAGTGCACGGAGCGACGGGACTAGCGGAAAGCAGTTCTTC
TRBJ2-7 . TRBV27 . CASAGGQYF TGTGCCAGCGCCGGGGGGCAGTACTTC
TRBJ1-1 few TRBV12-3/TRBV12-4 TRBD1 CASSFTGAANTEAFF TGTGCCAGCAGCTTTACAGGGGCGGCGAACACTGAAGCTTTCTTT
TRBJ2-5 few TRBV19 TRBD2 CASSIRGGGLQETQYF TGTGCCAGTAGTATAAGGGGCGGGGGACTCCAAGAGACCCAGTACTTC
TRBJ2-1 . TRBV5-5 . CAGSRGTIYNEQFF TGTGCCGGCAGCCGAGGGACCATCTACAATGAGCAGTTCTTC
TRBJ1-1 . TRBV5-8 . CASSLKISEAFF TGTGCCAGCAGCTTGAAAATCTCTGAAGCTTTCTTT